The 17 T cell receptor beta chains below all came from one sample that was sequenced in a study of a mutant IDH1 vaccine in newly diagnosed glioma. Antigen specificity for these receptors is unknown. Time point noted: week 23, last vaccination. Each vaccine dose was 300 ug of mutant IDH1 20-mer peptide, with topical imiquimod. The method was immunoSEQ multiplex PCR; TCRdb's version includes in-frame clones alone and lacks a portion of them. The sample shows 41,000 or so clones, around 78% of them seen only once. This sample comprised PBMCs, obtained from a glioma patient whose treatment included an IDH1 peptide vaccine. Receptors were obtained from a woman aged 40 to 50 with glioma. Some clones in this sample may be carry-over from other donors' samples.

This chain uses TRBV21-1 with TRBJ1-5; the table gives TRBD1 as D, unverified against the DNA. TRBV21-1 corresponds to a pseudogene. The CDR3 sequence is 15 residues long. The CDR3 loop is CASSKGTGWNQPQHF. The CDR3 DNA reads TGTGCCAGCAGCAAAGGGACAGGGTGGAATCAGCCCCAGCATTTT.

DNA of the CDR3: TGTGCCAGCAGCCTAGGAACAGGGCCCCAGCATTTT. It encodes CASSLGTGPQHF. The rearrangement links TRBV7-8 to TRBJ1-5; maybe TRBD1 (5 bases). Trimming pared 5 bases from V and 9 bases from J, leaving 11 bases between. The CDR3 length is 12 residues. Germline lookup yields CDR1 SGHVS and CDR2 FQNEAQ. The full variable domain, its missing parts supplied by reference TRBV7-8 and TRBJ1-5, is GAGVSQSPRYKVAKRGQDVALRCDPISGHVSLFWYQQALGQGPEFLTYFQNEAQLDKSGLPSDRFFAERPEGSVSTLKIQRTQQEDSAVYLCASSLGTGPQHFGDGTRLSIL.

The chain joins TRBV27 to TRBJ2-2; TRBD1 might be the D (5 bases). Germline V lookup: CDR1 MNHEY, CDR2 SMNVEV (reference sequence). The V and J ends lost 5 bases and 5 bases respectively, with 12 bases between them. The CDR3 totals 14 residues. CDR3 DNA: TGTGCCAGCAGTGGGCAGGGATGGACCGGGGAGCTGTTTTTT. Amino acids: CASSGQGWTGELFF.

This clone was seen only once. The CDR3 DNA sequence: TGCGCCAGCAGCTTGGACGGGAGGCGCACCGGGGAGCTGTTTTTT. Protein sequence: CASSLDGRRTGELFF. The chain couples TRBV5-1 to TRBJ2-2; 7 bases are shared with TRBD2. The germline V gene has CDR1 SGHRS and CDR2 YFSETQ. CDR3 length: 15 amino acids. Trimming cost V 0 bases and J 4 bases; bases outside gene matches: 3.

The rearrangement uses TRBV19 and TRBJ1-1, with D possibly being TRBD1 (5 bases). The germline V gene encodes CDR1 LNHDA and CDR2 SQIVND (reference sequence). This CDR3 is built from 15 residues. Between the trimmed V and J ends, which lost 3 bases and 0 bases, there was a span of 11 bases. CDR3 residues: CASSIPGRMNTEAFF. DNA for the CDR3: TGTGCCAGTAGTATCCCGGGACGGATGAACACTGAAGCTTTCTTT.

The chain employs TRBV9 and TRBJ2-7; D is uncertain. There are 13 residues in the CDR3. The V gene lost 8 bases and the J gene lost 4 bases, with 16 bases spanning the gap. Germline V gives CDR1 SGDLS, CDR2 YYNGEE. DNA of the CDR3: TGTGCCAGGACCCCCAGGATATTGTACGAGCAGTACTTC. Amino acids: CARTPRILYEQYF.

This chain joins TRBV28 and TRBJ1-1, with D possibly matching TRBD1 (5 bases). The V gene lost 3 bases and the J gene lost 3 bases, with 20 bases spanning the gap. The CDR3 consists of 17 residues. Germline assignment: CDR1 MDHEN and CDR2 SYDVKM. The CDR3 loop reads CASSFRATAARHTEAFF. As DNA, the CDR3 is TGTGCCAGCAGTTTCAGGGCCACGGCGGCGAGACACACTGAAGCTTTCTTT.

This clone has a handful of counts. The rearrangement links TRBV6-5 to TRBJ1-2; 9 bases agree with TRBD1. V shed 5 bases and J 5 bases; nucleotides not matched to a gene: 3. In germline, CDR1 is MNHEY, CDR2 SVGAGI. The CDR3 covers 13 residues. The CDR3 bases are TGTGCCAGCAGTGGACAGGGGTTTTATGGCTACACCTTC. As protein: CASSGQGFYGYTF.

V usage is TRBV4-3 and J usage is TRBJ1-2; perhaps TRBD1 as D (5 bases). The CDR3 has 14 amino acids. Germline V gene sequence: CDR1 LGHNA, CDR2 YSLEER. Trimming pared 0 bases from V and 4 bases from J, leaving 9 bases between. As DNA, the CDR3 is TGCGCCAGCAGCCAAGATCCAGACAGCTATGGCTACACCTTC. As protein: CASSQDPDSYGYTF.

The CDR3 bases are TGTGCCAGCAGCTTGGGTGGGGGGGAGGAGCAGTTCTTC. It yields the protein CASSLGGGEEQFF. The chain uses TRBV5-6 and TRBJ2-1, with 7 bases fitting TRBD2. CDR1 SGHDT and CDR2 YYEEEE come from the germline V gene. V was pared by 0 bases and J by 10 bases, with 4 bases of the junction left unmatched. The CDR3 is 13 residues long.

The chain recombines TRBV5-1 with TRBJ2-1; TRBD1 might be the D (6 bases). V lost 2 bases, J lost 6 bases, and 12 bases lay in between. The CDR3 is made up of 14 amino acids. Per germline, CDR1 SGHRS and CDR2 YFSETQ. The CDR3 here is CASSLVTGRNEQFF. CDR3 DNA: TGCGCCAGCAGCTTAGTAACAGGGCGCAATGAGCAGTTCTTC.

This rearrangement joins TRBV10-3 to TRBJ2-1; no firm D call. This CDR3 is built from 12 residues. The germline V gene has CDR1 ENHRY and CDR2 SYGVKD. The V end lost 0 bases, the J end lost 11 bases, and 8 bases lay between the germline ends. For the CDR3, the DNA is TGTGCCATCAGTGAGTCTGGGTCGAAGCAGTTCTTC. Its translation: CAISESGSKQFF.

The rearrangement joins TRBV28 to TRBJ2-7; D might be TRBD1 (5 bases). The CDR3 consists of 14 residues. The V end lost 3 bases, the J end lost 2 bases, and 11 bases lay between the germline ends. Germline CDR1 is MDHEN and CDR2 is SYDVKM. The CDR3, as DNA: TGTGCCAGCAGTTTTGTAGGGGTCGCCTACGAGCAGTACTTC. It is translated as CASSFVGVAYEQYF.

The chain carries TRBV4-1 and TRBJ2-5; 10 bases match TRBD2. The CDR3 runs to 15 residues. With 3 bases clipped from V and 5 bases from J, the junction kept 6 bases outside the gene matches. The germline V gene encodes CDR1 MGHRA and CDR2 YSYEKL. The CDR3 DNA reads as TGCGCCAGCAGCCAGGCCCAGCGGGAGGGGGAGACCCAGTACTTC. Encoded protein: CASSQAQREGETQYF.

DNA for the CDR3: TGTGCCAGCAGCCTGATAGAGGGGGCGAGGGAGACCCAGTACTTC. Translated, it gives CASSLIEGARETQYF. V and J are TRBV5-4 and TRBJ2-5; 7 bases agree with TRBD1. The ends lost 4 bases at V and 5 bases at J; junction bases unmatched: 11. CDR1 SGHNT and CDR2 YYREEE come from the germline V gene (reference sequence). This CDR3 spans 15 amino acids.

The chain carries TRBV4-1 and TRBJ2-7; a weak D match, TRBD2 (6 bases). CDR1 MGHRA and CDR2 YSYEKL come from the germline V gene. V lost 4 bases, J lost 6 bases, and 19 bases lay in between. The CDR3 consists of 15 residues. The CDR3 here is CASSPEEGRVSEQYF. In DNA, the CDR3 is TGCGCCAGCAGCCCCGAGGAGGGCAGGGTTAGCGAGCAGTACTTC.

V is TRBV4-3 and J is TRBJ2-3; no definite D call. Germline-derived CDR1 and CDR2 are LGHNA and YSLEER. The CDR3 sequence is 15 residues long. V lost 0 bases to trimming and J lost 1 base, with 8 bases between them. CDR3 residues: CASSQDGHGTDTQYF. CDR3 nucleotide sequence: TGCGCCAGCAGCCAAGATGGGCATGGCACAGATACGCAGTATTTT.